This T cell receptor beta chain is from a study of early T cells in non-severe SARS-CoV-2 infection. Germline V gene sequence: CDR1 ENHRY, CDR2 SYGVKD. The CDR3 has 15 residues. V dropped 11 bases and J dropped 5 bases, with 25 bases sitting between them. Points from the study as a whole: The VDJdb matching leaned toward anti-spike CD8 responses and overlooked private and CD4 specificities.

Unique molecular identifiers tagged individual cDNA molecules. TCRdb reanalysed the 5' RACE reads using MiXCR and keeps one entry per CDR3 protein. The sample holds some 91,000 distinct CDR3 sequences, 9.5% to 11% seen once. This clonotype occurred many times. Its antigen is unknown. The chain uses TRBV10-3 and TRBJ2-7; D perhaps matches TRBD2 (6 bases). The clonotype originates from an adult who was a healthcare worker with PCR-confirmed SARS-CoV-2 infection or an uninfected control (not recorded which). Material: whole blood, obtained at baseline. The CDR3 nucleotides are TGTGCCGTCGCCCAGGGACTCTCAGAGTCGGACGAGCAGTACTTC. Protein sequence: CAVAQGLSESDEQYF.